Listed below are T cell receptor beta chains from one sample, sequenced in a study of control samples from healthy donors and cancer patients. This table comes from immunoSEQ multiplex PCR, and its TCRdb copy is limited to in-frame clones, with some not included. The table has around 110,000 clones, roughly 91% seen once. The sequenced material came from blood. These receptors all come from a woman in her 70s in good health. Both conserved end residues are part of each CDR3.

V gene	J gene	CDR3 protein
TRBV19	TRBJ1-1	CASSVEGWDPEAFF
TRBV14	TRBJ1-1	CASSQVLVMNTEAFF
TRBV11-3	TRBJ1-2	CASSQGDYGYTF
TRBV3-1/TRBV3-2	TRBJ2-6	CASSQTGTQRGVLTF
TRBV5-8	TRBJ1-4	CASTKRQSKEKLFF
TRBV27	TRBJ1-2	CASFTLGGSLANYGYTF
TRBV7-6	TRBJ1-2	CASSFFQAYGYTF
TRBV12-3/TRBV12-4	TRBJ1-5	CASSLALNQPQHF
TRBV7-2	TRBJ2-1	CASSLASGGRQFF
TRBV6-2/TRBV6-3	TRBJ2-7	CASSQGLHEQYF
TRBV5-1	TRBJ2-3	CASSLGFGPTDTQYF
TRBV18	TRBJ1-5	CASSPPGRSNQPQHF
TRBV9	TRBJ1-1	CASSVDLSTEAFF
TRBV5-6	TRBJ2-7	CASSVTGVGEQYF
TRBV18	TRBJ1-2	CASSPIGSGYTF
TRBV5-4	TRBJ1-2	CASSLGGSVGYTF
TRBV5-1	TRBJ2-5	CASSLVSGGPQETQYF
TRBV24-1	TRBJ1-5	CATSDRSNQPQHF
TRBV3-1/TRBV3-2	TRBJ1-3	CASSLGQGNTIYF
TRBV18	TRBJ1-6	CASSSGGQDSPLHF
TRBV14	TRBJ1-2	CASSQFGGLGYTF
TRBV18	TRBJ2-7	CASSPGQGKRGTYEQYF
TRBV27	TRBJ2-2	CASSLSVNTGELFF
TRBV6-5	TRBJ2-7	CASTSVSYEQYF
TRBV29-1	TRBJ1-1	CSVEVQGVSTEAFF
TRBV5-1	TRBJ1-6	CASSLRQGDSPLHF
TRBV6-2/TRBV6-3	TRBJ1-5	CASSRDRRNQPQHF
TRBV9	TRBJ2-5	CASSDGLRGQETQYF
TRBV5-6	TRBJ1-6	CASSLGAANSPLHF
TRBV21-1	TRBJ2-7	CASNPPGGYEQYF
TRBV5-1	TRBJ2-2	CASSPGQGGKRRELFF
TRBV2	TRBJ2-2	CASTGGLYREDTGELFF
TRBV5-1	TRBJ1-3	CASSFVGAGNTIYF
TRBV12-3/TRBV12-4	TRBJ1-2	CASSLRQFYGYTF
TRBV4-2	TRBJ1-4	CASSQEWSGINEKLFF
TRBV3-1/TRBV3-2	TRBJ1-5	CASSSGGIEPQHF
TRBV5-4	TRBJ1-2	CASSLEGGQPFYGYTF
TRBV7-3	TRBJ2-1	CASSYGTSGGVNEQFF
TRBV25-1	TRBJ1-6	CASRGGTTYSPLHF
TRBV6-5	TRBJ1-2	CASKDRGYGYTF
TRBV7-2	TRBJ1-5	CASSLQGTHYSNQPQHF
TRBV7-3	TRBJ2-7	CASSLGKTYEQYF
TRBV25-1	TRBJ2-5	CASSEYLGSETQYF
TRBV5-5	TRBJ2-3	CASSPPRTAADTQYF
TRBV7-3	TRBJ1-3	CASSLEGPHFGNTIYF
TRBV5-5	TRBJ1-6	CASSPRDGGRSPLHF
TRBV18	TRBJ1-1	CASSPDVLRGTEAFF
TRBV4-2	TRBJ2-7	CASSQKTGVEQYF
TRBV3-1/TRBV3-2	TRBJ2-6	CASSQEGAGANVLTF
TRBV28	TRBJ1-2	CASTPSGPPEGYTF
TRBV27	TRBJ2-5	CANLGTSGGEGETQYF
TRBV4-2	TRBJ1-1	CASSQDIVLNTEAFF
TRBV9	TRBJ2-7	CASRRTVSHEQYF